These T cell receptor beta chains were read from a single sample in a study of blood T cells in healthy people across ages. From the 5' RACE reads, TCRdb called clonotypes with MiXCR, one entry per CDR3 protein. This table has about a million distinct CDR3 sequences, about two fifths appearing once. The sequenced material came from blood. These receptors were taken from a man aged 18 to 30 in good health. Both conserved end residues are part of each CDR3. D genes are given only for firm matches. A clone size is listed for some rows: how often the clone was seen (once, few, many), or a class if it is expanded.

D gene	V gene	J gene	clone size	CDR3 protein	CDR3 DNA
NA	TRBV4-2	TRBJ1-5	few	CASSQEVDKGGNQPQHF	TGTGCCAGCAGCCAAGAGGTGGACAAGGGGGGTAATCAGCCCCAGCATTTT
NA	TRBV10-3	TRBJ2-3	NA	CAISGYGTDTQYF	TGTGCCATCAGCGGCTATGGCACAGATACGCAGTATTTT
NA	TRBV12-3/TRBV12-4	TRBJ1-5	NA	CAGSLDGSNQPQHF	TGTGCCGGCAGTCTGGACGGGAGCAATCAGCCCCAGCATTTT
NA	TRBV28	TRBJ2-1	few	CASSSLGAAAYNEQFF	TGTGCCAGCAGCTCCCTAGGAGCAGCAGCTTACAATGAGCAGTTCTTC
NA	TRBV9	TRBJ1-4	NA	CASSVEGRGRATNEKLFF	TGTGCCAGCAGCGTAGAAGGCCGGGGCAGAGCAACTAATGAAAAACTGTTTTTT
NA	TRBV7-9	TRBJ1-4	NA	CVSSLQGKSPEKLFF	TGTGTCAGCAGCCTCCAGGGAAAGAGCCCTGAAAAACTGTTTTTT
NA	TRBV12-3/TRBV12-4	TRBJ2-1	few	CASSLRVRTTTYNEQFF	TGTGCCAGCAGTTTACGGGTCAGGACCACCACTTACAATGAGCAGTTCTTC
NA	TRBV4-3	TRBJ1-2	NA	CASSPDGQDANYGYTF	TGCGCCAGCAGCCCGGACGGGCAGGATGCTAACTATGGTTACACCTTC
NA	TRBV20-1	TRBJ2-5	NA	CSPVGYEDQETQYF	TGCAGCCCTGTGGGGTATGAGGACCAAGAGACCCAGTACTTC
NA	TRBV20-1	TRBJ1-2	NA	CSASPGADYGYTF	TGCAGTGCTAGCCCCGGGGCGGACTATGGCTACACCTTC
NA	TRBV7-2	TRBJ2-1	NA	CASNPSERTSYNEQFF	TGTGCCAGCAACCCCTCGGAGCGAACCTCCTACAATGAGCAGTTCTTC
NA	TRBV4-2	TRBJ2-5	NA	CASSQDRPTQETQYF	TGTGCCAGCAGCCAAGATCGACCCACCCAAGAGACCCAGTACTTC
NA	TRBV6-1	TRBJ1-5	NA	CASNLKGFNQPQHF	TGTGCCAGCAACCTCAAGGGGTTCAATCAGCCCCAGCATTTT
NA	TRBV7-3	TRBJ2-3	few	CASSFGSAGDTQYF	TGTGCCAGCAGCTTTGGGTCCGCGGGAGATACGCAGTATTTT
TRBD1	TRBV25-1	TRBJ2-7	few	CASSEGTGPTYEQYF	TGTGCCAGCAGTGAAGGGACAGGACCTACCTACGAGCAGTACTTC
TRBD2	TRBV27	TRBJ2-3	NA	CASSLTGGGLDTQYF	TGTGCCAGCAGTTTAACGGGGGGTGGTTTGGATACGCAGTATTTT
NA	TRBV28	TRBJ1-2	NA	CASSPPDVADYGYTF	TGTGCCAGCAGCCCCCCGGATGTTGCAGACTATGGCTACACCTTC